This passage covers 25 T cell receptor beta chains from one sample sequenced in a study of shared clonotypes between healthy human individuals. Measured with immunoSEQ multiplex PCR; TCRdb has only the in-frame clones, and not every one. This table has 1.4 million to 1.5 million clones, 95% to 97% appearing once. Sequencing was done on a sample of naive CD4+ T cells sorted from blood. Subset given: CD45RA+ positively selected. All receptors come from a man aged 25-40 years in good health.

CDR3 region: CASSLALAGGGGEQETQYF. CDR3 bases: TGTGCCAGCAGCTTAGCGCTGGCGGGAGGTGGGGGGGAACAAGAGACCCAGTACTTC. The V and J genes are TRBV7-2 and TRBJ2-5; 8 nucleotides line up with TRBD2. Losses at the gene ends were 0 bases for V and 2 bases for J; bases not matched to a gene: 14. The CDR3 totals 19 residues. Germline V gene lookup returns CDR1 SGHTA and CDR2 FQGNSA.

This chain joins TRBV27 and TRBJ2-7; TRBD1 might be the D (6 bases). The germline gives CDR1 MNHEY, CDR2 SMNVEV (reference sequence). The length of the CDR3 is 16 residues. With 6 bases removed from V and 2 bases from J, the gap between germline ends came to 20 bases. The CDR3 DNA reads TGTGCCAGCAGCCGGAGTGTGGCAGGGGCCCCCTACGAGCAGTACTTC. Amino acid sequence: CASSRSVAGAPYEQYF.

Points on this clone: In the same sample, other DNA sequences code for this CDR3. V is TRBV9 and J is TRBJ2-1, with a tentative D call TRBD1 (5 bases). The CDR3 contains 13 residues. V shed 0 bases and J shed 4 bases, with 5 bases lying between them. Germline V gives CDR1 SGDLS, CDR2 YYNGEE. CDR3: CASSVEGYNEQFF. The CDR3 DNA sequence: TGTGCCAGCAGCGTAGAGGGGTACAATGAGCAGTTCTTC.

The V call is TRBV29-1, the J call TRBJ1-1; D unclear. Looked up from germline, CDR1 is SQVTM and CDR2 is ANQGSEA. The CDR3 totals 15 residues. Trimming took off 6 bases at V and 5 bases at J, with 22 bases between the two ends. The DNA of the CDR3 is TGCAGCGTAGCTTCTCAGCTCCTCAGGAGAACTGAAGCTTTCTTT. Translated: CSVASQLLRRTEAFF.

This clone was seen once. The CDR3 loop reads CASSLGLAGGSWEQFF. The CDR3 bases are TGTGCCAGCAGCCTGGGACTAGCGGGAGGATCGTGGGAGCAGTTCTTC. The chain employs TRBV27 and TRBJ2-1; 15 nucleotides match TRBD2. This CDR3 is 16 amino acids long. The V and J ends lost 6 bases and 10 bases, in that order; junction bases with no gene match: 10. CDR1 MNHEY and CDR2 SMNVEV come from the germline V gene (reference sequence).

This sequence joins TRBV6-5 and TRBJ2-7, with 9 bases aligning to TRBD1. Germline-derived CDR1 and CDR2 are MNHEY and SVGAGI. CDR3 length: 15 residues. Losses at the gene ends were 4 bases for V and 1 base for J; bases not matched to a gene: 5. The CDR3 loop is CASSSGQGRSYEQYF. CDR3 coding DNA: TGTGCCAGCAGTTCCGGACAGGGGCGATCCTACGAGCAGTACTTC.

This clone came up once. This chain uses TRBV5-1 with TRBJ2-2; 10 nucleotides match TRBD2. The germline CDR1 and CDR2 sequences are SGHRS and YFSETQ. The ends lost 0 bases at V and 6 bases at J; junction bases unmatched: 8. The CDR3 has 17 amino acids. DNA for the CDR3: TGCGCCAGCAGCTTGGCCTCGGCTAGCGGGAGTCCCGGGGAGCTGTTTTTT. Translated, it gives CASSLASASGSPGELFF. Combining the CDR3 with reference TRBV5-1 and TRBJ2-2 gives the whole variable domain KAGVTQTPRYLIKTRGQQVTLSCSPISGHRSVSWYQQTPGQGLQFLFEYFSETQRNKGNFPGRFSGRQFSNSRSEMNVSTLELGDSALYLCASSLASASGSPGELFFGEGSRLTVL.

The CDR3 coding sequence is TGTGCCAGCAGCGCCCACCGACAGTTCTCTGGAAACACCATATATTTT. This encodes CASSAHRQFSGNTIYF. The J gene is TRBJ1-3, the V gene TRBV9, with D maybe TRBD1 (5 bases). The ends were cut back, 3 bases at V and 0 bases at J, with 13 bases in the middle. Germline V CDR1 and CDR2: SGDLS, YYNGEE. The CDR3 runs to 16 residues.

This chain joins TRBV28 and TRBJ1-2; 7 nucleotides line up with TRBD1. This CDR3 has 12 amino acids. Germline V CDR1 and CDR2: MDHEN, SYDVKM. V was clipped by 8 bases and J by 8 bases; unmatched bases: 8. The CDR3 DNA sequence: TGTGCCAGCGCGGACAGGATACAAGGCTACACCTTC. Protein: CASADRIQGYTF.

Written as DNA, the CDR3 is TGTGCCATCAGTGAGTCGCGGCCCAGGGTAAACGGCTACACCTTC. Encoded protein: CAISESRPRVNGYTF. V and J are TRBV10-3 and TRBJ1-2, with D perhaps matching TRBD1 (5 bases). Trimming shortened V by 0 bases and J by 8 bases, and 16 bases separated the two germline ends. CDR1 ENHRY and CDR2 SYGVKD come from the germline V gene. The CDR3 sequence is 15 residues long.

The chain combines TRBV30 with TRBJ2-7; 7 bases line up with TRBD2. The CDR3 sequence is 13 residues long. With V trimmed by 0 bases and J by 5 bases, 4 bases remained unmatched. CDR1 is GTSNPN, CDR2 SVGIG, per germline (reference sequence). The CDR3 spells CAWSVRGDHEQYF. Here the CDR3 DNA reads TGTGCCTGGAGTGTACGGGGGGACCACGAGCAGTACTTC.

Regarding this clone: Other nucleotide sequences in the sample specify the same CDR3. This sequence joins TRBV9 and TRBJ1-1, with no clear D. Trimming took off 0 bases at V and 4 bases at J, with 10 bases between the two ends. The CDR3 sequence is 14 residues long. Per the germline V gene, CDR1 is SGDLS and CDR2 is YYNGEE. The CDR3 DNA sequence: TGTGCCAGCAGCGTAGTTGGGCGTGGCACTGAAGCTTTCTTT. As protein: CASSVVGRGTEAFF.

Regarding this clone: Other DNA sequences in the same sample also yield this CDR3. V and J are TRBV5-1 and TRBJ2-7; 7 bases map to TRBD1. V gave up 0 bases and J gave up 1 base; unmatched junction bases: 4. The CDR3 is made up of 15 amino acids. Germline CDR1 and CDR2: SGHRS and YFSETQ. CDR3 coding DNA: TGCGCCAGCAGCTTGGAGGCAGGGGGATCCTACGAGCAGTACTTC. This codes for CASSLEAGGSYEQYF.

The rearrangement uses TRBV9 and TRBJ2-1; 8 bases map to TRBD2. The CDR3 length is 17 residues. CDR1 is SGDLS, CDR2 YYNGEE, per germline. V was pared by 0 bases and J by 12 bases, with 17 bases of the junction left unmatched. CDR3 loop: CASSVGHLSGSTFVQFF. CDR3 in DNA: TGTGCCAGCAGCGTAGGACACCTCAGCGGGAGCACTTTTGTGCAGTTCTTC.

The chain recombines TRBV30 with TRBJ2-1; no firm D call. V gave up 2 bases and J gave up 2 bases, with 7 bases separating them. The germline V gene has CDR1 GTSNPN and CDR2 SVGIG (reference sequence). The CDR3 covers 13 residues. CDR3 sequence: CAWSLIAYNEQFF. As DNA, the CDR3 is TGTGCCTGGAGTCTTATCGCCTACAATGAGCAGTTCTTC.

The chain employs TRBV28 and TRBJ1-4, with 8 bases aligning to TRBD1. In germline, CDR1 is MDHEN, CDR2 SYDVKM. This CDR3 has 17 residues. V gave up 6 bases and J gave up 5 bases; unmatched junction bases: 14. The CDR3 DNA reads as TGTGCCAGCAGCCCTAGAGGAACAGGGGGGTTAAATGAAAAACTGTTTTTT. Encoded protein: CASSPRGTGGLNEKLFF.

This rearrangement joins TRBV11-3 to TRBJ2-5; D remains unclear. The CDR3 runs 11 residues. In germline, CDR1 is SGHNT, CDR2 YENEEA. V lost 5 bases and J lost 1, with 2 bases in between. CDR3: CASSIQETQYF. The CDR3 DNA reads TGTGCCAGCAGCATCCAAGAGACCCAGTACTTC.

The rearrangement uses TRBV7-4 and TRBJ2-7; D gene ambiguous. The CDR3 has 15 residues. Trimming left V 1 base short and J 6 bases short, with 16 bases between. CDR1 is SGHVT, CDR2 SQSDAQ, per germline. The CDR3: CASSLVTKSDREQYF. The CDR3 DNA is TGTGCCAGCAGCTTAGTGACAAAGAGTGACCGCGAGCAGTACTTC.

The chain has TRBV15 and TRBJ2-7; 7 bases are shared with TRBD2. Germline-derived CDR1 and CDR2 are LNHNV and YYDKDF (reference sequence). V lost 3 bases, J lost 4 bases, and 9 bases stayed unmatched. The CDR3 extends over 15 amino acids. This CDR3 is CATSSRPGLKYEQYF. In DNA, the CDR3 is TGTGCCACCAGCAGTCGTCCGGGACTAAAATACGAGCAGTACTTC. Full variable domain (missing parts from reference TRBV15 and TRBJ2-7): DAMVIQNPRYQVTQFGKPVTLSCSQTLNHNVMYWYQQKSSQAPKLLFHYYDKDFNNEADTPDNFQSRRPNTSFCFLDIRSPGLGDTAMYLCATSSRPGLKYEQYFGPGTRLTVT.

This sequence joins TRBV27 and TRBJ2-2, with unresolved D. Germline loops: CDR1 MNHEY, CDR2 SMNVEV (reference sequence). The V and J ends lost 1 base and 5 bases respectively, with 11 bases between them. The CDR3 loop spans 15 amino acids. CDR3: CASSLYQVGTGELFF. DNA of the CDR3: TGTGCCAGCAGTTTATATCAGGTTGGGACCGGGGAGCTGTTTTTT.

The chain is built from TRBV4-1 and TRBJ1-2, with TRBD1 matching over 9 bases. CDR3 length equals 15 residues. V gave up 8 bases and J gave up 0 bases; unmatched junction bases: 7. Germline V gene sequence: CDR1 MGHRA, CDR2 YSYEKL. As DNA, the CDR3 is TGCGCCAGCGGAGGGACAGGGATAACTAACTATGGCTACACCTTC. The encoded protein is CASGGTGITNYGYTF.

The CDR3 DNA follows: TGTGCCAGCAGCGAACGATTTATGAACACCGGGGAGCTGTTTTTT. As protein: CASSERFMNTGELFF. The rearrangement joins TRBV7-2 to TRBJ2-2; D gene ambiguous. Germline CDR1 reads SGHTA; CDR2 reads FQGNSA. The CDR3 loop spans 15 amino acids. Trimming took 5 bases from V and 1 from J, leaving 11 bases between them.

Only one count was recorded for this clone. V is TRBV7-2 and J is TRBJ1-5; no clear D gene. Trimming took off 3 bases at V and 4 bases at J, with 7 bases between the two ends. Germline CDR1 reads SGHTA; CDR2 reads FQGNSA. This CDR3 is built from 13 residues. CDR3 residues: CASSLAENQPQHF. The CDR3, as DNA: TGTGCCAGCAGCTTGGCAGAAAATCAGCCCCAGCATTTT.

The chain has TRBV11-2 and TRBJ2-1; D assignment may be TRBD1 or TRBD2 (5 bases each). V dropped 3 bases and J dropped 6 bases, with 15 bases sitting between them. CDR1 is SGHAT and CDR2 is FQNNGV in the germline V gene. This CDR3 region has 15 residues. The CDR3 region is CASSFPGRTSNEQFF. Written as DNA, the CDR3 is TGTGCCAGCAGCTTTCCGGGACGGACCTCCAATGAGCAGTTCTTC.

This clone was observed a single time. The CDR3 DNA reads TGTGCCGCCAAGACTCCCAGGAGGGAAGAGACCCAGTACTTC. Its protein product is CAAKTPRREETQYF. V gene TRBV6-5 combines with J gene TRBJ2-5, with D perhaps TRBD2 (6 bases). Trimming cost V 11 bases and J 3 bases, with 19 bases left between them. The CDR3 has 14 residues. In germline, CDR1 is MNHEY, CDR2 SVGAGI.